This T cell receptor (beta chain) was captured by sequencing in a study of CXCR3-negative and CXCR3-positive naive CD8 T cells. About the research overall: The libraries together contributed 110 million to 150 million TRB reads, each supplying about 1.5 +/- 0.3 million. Study results and caveats: Memory cells differed in TRBV-TRBJ usage, but naive CXCR3-negative and CXCR3-positive cells had similar usage. Researchers report that CXCR3-positive naive cells carry more hydrophobic TRB CDR3s than CXCR3-negative naive cells.

CD45RO-CCR7+CD27+CD95- defined naive CD8+ T cells. This CDR3 spans 15 amino acids. Germline V lookup: CDR1 SGHTA, CDR2 FQGNSA. The authors made the TRB cDNA libraries by 5' RACE using UMI labels. TCRdb reprocessed the 5' RACE reads and keeps a single row for each CDR3 protein, giving no DNA. The specimen's table records about 89,000 distinct CDR3 sequences. As concerns this clonotype: Antigen unknown.

The clonotype originates from a human donor in good health. Some clones in this sample may be carry-over from other donors' samples. The rearrangement links TRBV7-2 to TRBJ1-5. The sample consisted of naive CXCR3+ CD8+ T cells from blood. The subset is: CD45RO-CCR7+CD27+CD95- naive CD8+ T cells expressing CXCR3 (TNR3+). The CDR3 sequence is CASSLGWQGNQPQHF.